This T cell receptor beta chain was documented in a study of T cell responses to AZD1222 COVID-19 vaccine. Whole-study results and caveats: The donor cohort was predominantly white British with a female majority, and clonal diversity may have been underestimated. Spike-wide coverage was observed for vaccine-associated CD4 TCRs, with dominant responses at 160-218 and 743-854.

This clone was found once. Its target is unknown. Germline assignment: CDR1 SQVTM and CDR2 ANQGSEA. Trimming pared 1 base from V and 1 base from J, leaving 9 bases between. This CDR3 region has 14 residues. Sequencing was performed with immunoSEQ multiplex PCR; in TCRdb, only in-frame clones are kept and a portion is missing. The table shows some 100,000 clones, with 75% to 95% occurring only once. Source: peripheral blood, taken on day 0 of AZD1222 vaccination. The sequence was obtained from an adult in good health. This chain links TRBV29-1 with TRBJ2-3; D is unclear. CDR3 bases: TGCAGCGTTGAAGTTTCGCTCGGCACAGATACGCAGTATTTT. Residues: CSVEVSLGTDTQYF.